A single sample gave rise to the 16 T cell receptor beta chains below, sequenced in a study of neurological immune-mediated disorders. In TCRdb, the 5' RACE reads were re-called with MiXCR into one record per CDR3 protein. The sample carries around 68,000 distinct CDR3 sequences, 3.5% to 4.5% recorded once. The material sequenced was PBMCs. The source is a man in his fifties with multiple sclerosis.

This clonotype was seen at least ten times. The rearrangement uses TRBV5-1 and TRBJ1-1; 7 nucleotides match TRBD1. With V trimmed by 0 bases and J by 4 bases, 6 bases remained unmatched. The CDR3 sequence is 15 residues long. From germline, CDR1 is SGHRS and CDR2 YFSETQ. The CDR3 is CASSLVSGGITEAFF. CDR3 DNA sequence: TGCGCCAGCAGCTTGGTTTCAGGGGGTATCACTGAAGCTTTCTTT.

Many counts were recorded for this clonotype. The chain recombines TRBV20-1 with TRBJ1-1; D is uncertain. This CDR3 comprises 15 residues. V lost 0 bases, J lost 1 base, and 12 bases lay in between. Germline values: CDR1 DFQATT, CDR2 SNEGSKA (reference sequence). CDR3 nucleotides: TGCAGTGCTAGAGATTTCATTGGGAAGAACACTGAAGCTTTCTTT. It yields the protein CSARDFIGKNTEAFF.

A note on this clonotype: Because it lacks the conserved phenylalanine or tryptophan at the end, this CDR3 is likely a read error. The CDR3 protein is CASSQDTRFHYGYTI. The CDR3 DNA sequence: TGCGCCAGCAGCCAAGATACGCGGTTTCACTATGGCTACACCATC. V and J are TRBV4-1 and TRBJ1-2; D uncertain. This CDR3 comprises 15 residues. Trimming removed 0 bases from V and 3 bases from J, with 11 bases in between. Germline assignment: CDR1 MGHRA and CDR2 YSYEKL.

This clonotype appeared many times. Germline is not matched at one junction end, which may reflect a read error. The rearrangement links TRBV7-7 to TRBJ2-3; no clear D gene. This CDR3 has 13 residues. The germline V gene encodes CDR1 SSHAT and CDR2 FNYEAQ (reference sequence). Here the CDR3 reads CASSYSGTDTQYF. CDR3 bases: TGTGCTAGCAGCTACTCAGGCACAGATACGCAGTATTTT. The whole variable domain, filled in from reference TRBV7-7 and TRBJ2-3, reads GAGVSQSPRYKVTKRGQDVTLRCDPISSHATLYWYQQALGQGPEFLTYFNYEAQPDKSGLPSDRFSAERPEGSISTLTIQRTEQRDSAMYRCASSYSGTDTQYFGPGTRLTVL.

DNA of the CDR3: TGTGCCAGCAGGGTCGACAGGGAAGCAGGGGCGCAGTATTTT. It specifies CASRVDREAGAQYF. The rearrangement uses TRBV6-1 and TRBJ2-3; 7 bases are shared with TRBD1. V lost 6 bases and J lost 10; bases outside the gene matches: 13. The CDR3 spans 14 residues. Germline CDR1 MNHNS, CDR2 SASEGT.

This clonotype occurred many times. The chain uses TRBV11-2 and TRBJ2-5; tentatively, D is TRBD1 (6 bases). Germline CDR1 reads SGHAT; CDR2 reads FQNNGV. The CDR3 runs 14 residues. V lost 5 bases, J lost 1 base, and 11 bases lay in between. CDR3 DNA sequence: TGTGCCAGCAGCCTTGACAGGACCCAAGAGACCCAGTACTTC. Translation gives CASSLDRTQETQYF.

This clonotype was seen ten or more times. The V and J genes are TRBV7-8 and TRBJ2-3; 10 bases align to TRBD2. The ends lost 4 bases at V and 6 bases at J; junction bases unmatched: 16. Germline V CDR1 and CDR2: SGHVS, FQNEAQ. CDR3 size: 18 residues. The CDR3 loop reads CASSSTVSTSGAQDTQYF. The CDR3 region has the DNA TGTGCCAGCAGCTCCACCGTCTCTACTAGCGGGGCCCAGGATACGCAGTATTTT. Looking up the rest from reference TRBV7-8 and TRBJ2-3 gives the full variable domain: GAGVSQSPRYKVAKRGQDVALRCDPISGHVSLFWYQQALGQGPEFLTYFQNEAQLDKSGLPSDRFFAERPEGSVSTLKIQRTQQEDSAVYLCASSSTVSTSGAQDTQYFGPGTRLTVL.

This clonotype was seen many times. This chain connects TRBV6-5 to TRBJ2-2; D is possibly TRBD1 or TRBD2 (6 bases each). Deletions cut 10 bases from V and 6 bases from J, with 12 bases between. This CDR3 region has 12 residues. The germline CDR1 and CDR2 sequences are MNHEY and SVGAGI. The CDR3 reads CATQEGAGELFF. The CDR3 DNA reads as TGTGCCACACAGGAGGGGGCCGGGGAGCTGTTTTTT.

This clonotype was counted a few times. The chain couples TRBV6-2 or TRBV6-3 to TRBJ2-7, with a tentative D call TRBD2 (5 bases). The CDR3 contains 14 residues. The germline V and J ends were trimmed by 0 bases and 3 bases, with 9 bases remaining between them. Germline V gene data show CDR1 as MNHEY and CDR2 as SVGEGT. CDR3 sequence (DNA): TGTGCCAGCAGTTACTCTTTCGGGAACTACGAGCAGTACTTC. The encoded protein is CASSYSFGNYEQYF.

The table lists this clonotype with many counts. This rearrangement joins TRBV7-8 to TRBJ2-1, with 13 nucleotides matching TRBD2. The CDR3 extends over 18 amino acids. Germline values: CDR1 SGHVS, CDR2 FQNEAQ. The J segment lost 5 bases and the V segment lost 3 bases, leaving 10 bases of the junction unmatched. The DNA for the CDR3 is TGTGCCAGCAGCTTCCCGGGACTAGCGGGGAGCCGAAACAATGAGCAGTTCTTC. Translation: CASSFPGLAGSRNNEQFF. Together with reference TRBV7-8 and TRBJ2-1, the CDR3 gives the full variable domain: GAGVSQSPRYKVAKRGQDVALRCDPISGHVSLFWYQQALGQGPEFLTYFQNEAQLDKSGLPSDRFFAERPEGSVSTLKIQRTQQEDSAVYLCASSFPGLAGSRNNEQFFGPGTRLTVL.

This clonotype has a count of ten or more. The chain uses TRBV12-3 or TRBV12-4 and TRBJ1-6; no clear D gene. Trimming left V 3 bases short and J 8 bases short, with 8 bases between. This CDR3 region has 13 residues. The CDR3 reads CASSLRGDSPLHF. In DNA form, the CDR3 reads TGTGCCAGCAGTTTGCGCGGGGATTCACCCCTCCACTTT.

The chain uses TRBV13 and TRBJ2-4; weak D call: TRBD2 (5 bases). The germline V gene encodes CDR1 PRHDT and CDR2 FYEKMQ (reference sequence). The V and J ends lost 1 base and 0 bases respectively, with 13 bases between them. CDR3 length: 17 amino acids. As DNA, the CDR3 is TGTGCCAGCAGCTTAGTCGGGGTCAAGTTAGCCAAAAACATTCAGTACTTC. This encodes CASSLVGVKLAKNIQYF.

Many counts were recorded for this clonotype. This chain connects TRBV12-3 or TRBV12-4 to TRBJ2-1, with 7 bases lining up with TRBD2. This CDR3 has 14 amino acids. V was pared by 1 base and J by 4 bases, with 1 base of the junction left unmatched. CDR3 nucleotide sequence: TGTGCCAGCAGTTTAGGGGGACTATACAATGAGCAGTTCTTC. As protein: CASSLGGLYNEQFF.

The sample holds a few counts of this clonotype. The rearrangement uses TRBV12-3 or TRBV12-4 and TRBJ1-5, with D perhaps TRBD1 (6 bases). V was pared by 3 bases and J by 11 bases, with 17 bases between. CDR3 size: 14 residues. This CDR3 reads CASSLQGLGGSQHF. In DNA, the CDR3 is TGTGCCAGCAGTTTGCAGGGGCTTGGGGGGTCCCAGCATTTT.

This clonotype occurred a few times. The CDR3 DNA reads TGCAGTGCTAGTTACGGTATCGCTAGCAATCAGCCCCAGCATTTT. This translates into CSASYGIASNQPQHF. The chain uses TRBV20-1 and TRBJ1-5, with D hard to call. Germline CDR1 is DFQATT and CDR2 is SNEGSKA (reference sequence). The V end was cut by 3 bases, the J end by 0 bases, with 12 bases between. The CDR3 runs to 15 residues.

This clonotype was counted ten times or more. The CDR3 bases are TGCAGTGCGAAATTACCGGGACAGGGGACCGCAGATACGCAGTATTTT. It yields the protein CSAKLPGQGTADTQYF. The chain recombines TRBV20-1 with TRBJ2-3, with 10 bases that match TRBD1. The CDR3 is made up of 16 amino acids. Per the germline V gene, CDR1 is DFQATT and CDR2 is SNEGSKA (reference sequence). V was clipped by 6 bases and J by 4 bases; unmatched bases: 13.